These 29 T cell receptor beta chains came from one sample sequenced in a study of regulatory T cells in long-lasting Graves disease. Time point meaning: persistent/refractory GD, antithyroid drugs over 5 years with positive TRAb. RNA isolated from PBMCs was used to make the TCR library. In building TCR beta libraries, iRepertoire HTBI primers were used together with Arm-PCR of CDR3 regions. TCRdb reprocessed the multiplex PCR reads with MiXCR, giving one entry per CDR3 protein. The table has 400,000 to 600,000 distinct CDR3 sequences, about 22% seen once. The material sequenced was peripheral blood mononuclear cells (PBMCs), taken when the disease was refractory, from a patient treated with antithyroid drugs. The source is a female donor with Graves disease.

This clonotype was found a few times. The gene calls are TRBV7-9 and TRBJ1-1, with a possible D match to TRBD1 (5 bases). The CDR3 has 15 residues. Trimming pared 5 bases from V and 3 bases from J, leaving 16 bases between. Germline V gene data show CDR1 as SEHNR and CDR2 as FQNEAQ (reference sequence). The DNA of the CDR3 is TGTGCCAGCAGCAACGGGGGAGCGTGGGACACTGAAGCTTTCTTT. It specifies CASSNGGAWDTEAFF.

This chain connects TRBV19 to TRBJ1-2; D call uncertain. CDR3 size: 13 residues. The ends were cut back, 6 bases at V and 5 bases at J, with 13 bases in the middle. CDR1 is LNHDA and CDR2 is SQIVND in the germline V gene (reference sequence). The CDR3 is CASRPAFGYGYTF. CDR3 DNA sequence: TGTGCCAGTAGGCCAGCGTTTGGGTATGGCTACACCTTC. Looking up the rest from reference TRBV19 and TRBJ1-2 gives the full variable domain: DGGITQSPKYLFRKEGQNVTLSCEQNLNHDAMYWYRQDPGQGLRLIYYSQIVNDFQKGDIAEGYSVSREKKESFPLTVTSAQKNPTAFYLCASRPAFGYGYTFGSGTRLTVV.

This clonotype was seen repeatedly, ten times or more. The chain recombines TRBV11-3 with TRBJ2-2; the D is unclear. Germline CDR1 and CDR2: SGHNT and YENEEA. The CDR3 runs to 14 residues. The ends were cut back, 7 bases at V and 6 bases at J, with 15 bases in the middle. This CDR3 reads CASTPAADAGELFF. The CDR3 DNA sequence: TGTGCCAGCACCCCCGCGGCAGACGCCGGGGAGCTGTTTTTT. Variable domain in full (rest from reference TRBV11-3 and TRBJ2-2): EAGVVQSPRYKIIEKKQPVAFWCNPISGHNTLYWYLQNLGQGPELLIRYENEEAVDDSQLPKDRFSAERLKGVDSTLKIQPAELGDSAVYLCASTPAADAGELFFGEGSRLTVL.

This sequence joins TRBV6-2 or TRBV6-3 and TRBJ2-4; D gene ambiguous. This CDR3 is 16 amino acids long. Germline V lookup: CDR1 MNHEY, CDR2 SVGEGT. Trimming cost V 0 bases and J 2 bases, with 11 bases left between them. The DNA of the CDR3 is TGTGCCAGCAGTTACTCGGCCCTGGGGACCAAAAACATTCAGTACTTC. This encodes CASSYSALGTKNIQYF.

This clonotype was recorded at least ten times. The V gene is TRBV6-2 or TRBV6-3, the J gene TRBJ1-6; D is unclear. Germline V gene data show CDR1 as MNHEY and CDR2 as SVGEGT. Deletions cut 4 bases from V and 7 bases from J, with 5 bases between. This CDR3 comprises 12 residues. CDR3 coding DNA: TGTGCCAGCAGTTTTGCGAATTCACCCCTCCACTTT. Translated: CASSFANSPLHF.

This clonotype was seen repeatedly, ten times or more. The chain is built from TRBV7-2 and TRBJ2-5; tentatively, D is TRBD1 (5 bases). Between the trimmed V and J ends, which lost 0 bases and 5 bases, there was a span of 16 bases. The germline V gene encodes CDR1 SGHTA and CDR2 FQGNSA. There are 16 residues in the CDR3. DNA of the CDR3: TGTGCCAGCAGCTTAGCGGGCAGGGTCGGCGAGGAGACCCAGTACTTC. Encoded protein: CASSLAGRVGEETQYF.

This clonotype was counted at least ten times. This chain links TRBV27 with TRBJ1-2; 9 positions match TRBD1. This CDR3 spans 15 amino acids. CDR1 is MNHEY, CDR2 SMNVEV, per germline (reference sequence). Germline trimming cut 7 bases from V and 1 base from J; bases unmatched to any gene: 7. This CDR3 is CASKPGTGINYGYTF. The CDR3, as DNA: TGTGCCAGCAAACCCGGGACAGGGATTAACTATGGCTACACCTTC.

This clonotype came up many times. The V gene is TRBV27, the J gene TRBJ1-5; possibly TRBD1 for D (5 bases). There are 15 residues in the CDR3. V lost 5 bases to trimming and J lost 4 bases, with 15 bases between them. The germline V gene encodes CDR1 MNHEY and CDR2 SMNVEV (reference sequence). The CDR3 DNA sequence: TGTGCCAGCAGTCCTCAGGGCCCGGGGAATCAGCCCCAGCATTTT. Translated: CASSPQGPGNQPQHF.

This clonotype was counted at least ten times. The chain has TRBV28 and TRBJ1-5, with a weak D call TRBD1 (6 bases). Germline CDR1 reads MDHEN; CDR2 reads SYDVKM. This CDR3 is built from 14 residues. Trimming pared 4 bases from V and 4 bases from J, leaving 11 bases between. The chain's CDR3 is CASSSRQANQPQHF. The CDR3, as DNA: TGTGCCAGCAGTTCCCGACAGGCTAATCAGCCCCAGCATTTT.

The chain couples TRBV29-1 to TRBJ2-3; 8 bases align to TRBD1. The junction had 6 bases not matched to a gene; V was cut back by 7 bases and J by 0 bases. Germline loops: CDR1 SQVTM, CDR2 ANQGSEA. The CDR3 has 14 residues. CDR3 amino acids: CSGRQGFSTDTQYF. CDR3 nucleotides: TGCAGCGGCCGACAGGGGTTTAGCACAGATACGCAGTATTTT.

This clonotype was seen repeatedly, ten times or more. The V call is TRBV28, the J call TRBJ2-7, with TRBD1 matching over 9 bases. Trimming took 7 bases from V and 1 from J; bases not matched to a gene: 5. The CDR3 is made up of 14 amino acids. The germline V gene encodes CDR1 MDHEN and CDR2 SYDVKM. DNA of the CDR3: TGTGCCAGCAACACACAGGGGGCATCCTACGAGCAGTACTTC. It translates to CASNTQGASYEQYF.

This clonotype was counted ten times or more. This chain connects TRBV28 to TRBJ2-7; D remains unclear. The CDR3 runs 17 residues. Germline V CDR1 and CDR2: MDHEN, SYDVKM. Trimming removed 6 bases from V and 0 bases from J, with 21 bases in between. The CDR3 DNA sequence: TGTGCCAGCAGCACGGGCCCTCTAGGAGATAGCTCCTACGAGCAGTACTTC. Its translation: CASSTGPLGDSSYEQYF. The full variable domain, its missing parts supplied by reference TRBV28 and TRBJ2-7, is DVKVTQSSRYLVKRTGEKVFLECVQDMDHENMFWYRQDPGLGLRLIYFSYDVKMKEKGDIPEGYSVSREKKERFSLILESASTNQTSMYLCASSTGPLGDSSYEQYFGPGTRLTVT.

This clonotype was seen a few times. The rearrangement links TRBV19 to TRBJ2-1, with 10 bases aligning to TRBD2. This CDR3 region has 16 residues. Germline CDR1 reads LNHDA; CDR2 reads SQIVND (reference sequence). Trimming cost V 4 bases and J 4 bases; bases outside gene matches: 7. The CDR3, as DNA: TGTGCCAGTAGTACCTCAGGGACTAGCGTGTACAATGAGCAGTTCTTC. Translation gives CASSTSGTSVYNEQFF.

At least ten counts were recorded for this clonotype. The chain couples TRBV27 to TRBJ1-1, with D possibly matching TRBD1 (5 bases). This CDR3 has 14 residues. The germline CDR1 and CDR2 sequences are MNHEY and SMNVEV (reference sequence). V was clipped by 5 bases and J by 1 base, with 11 bases between them. CDR3 residues: CASSTGRWNTEAFF. CDR3 nucleotide sequence: TGTGCCAGCAGTACAGGACGGTGGAACACTGAAGCTTTCTTT.

In its sample, this clonotype was seen many times. The chain links TRBV7-8 to TRBJ2-7, with D possibly matching TRBD2 (5 bases). Germline V gene lookup returns CDR1 SGHVS and CDR2 FQNEAQ. Trimming shortened V by 6 bases and J by 3 bases, and 21 bases separated the two germline ends. CDR3 size: 16 residues. The CDR3 protein is CASRPRIATRDYEQYF. CDR3 bases: TGTGCCAGCAGACCGCGTATCGCGACCCGGGACTACGAGCAGTACTTC. The full variable domain, in which reference TRBV7-8 and TRBJ2-7 provide the parts outside the CDR3, is GAGVSQSPRYKVAKRGQDVALRCDPISGHVSLFWYQQALGQGPEFLTYFQNEAQLDKSGLPSDRFFAERPEGSVSTLKIQRTQQEDSAVYLCASRPRIATRDYEQYFGPGTRLTVT.

There are many counts of this clonotype. The J gene is TRBJ1-2, the V gene TRBV28; D unresolved. V lost 3 bases and J 1 base, leaving 15 bases between the germline ends. This CDR3 is built from 16 residues. Per the germline V gene, CDR1 is MDHEN and CDR2 is SYDVKM. CDR3 sequence reads: CASSFAGVTINYGYTF. DNA of the CDR3: TGTGCCAGCAGTTTCGCCGGCGTAACTATTAACTATGGCTACACCTTC.

In its sample, this clonotype was seen many times. The V and J genes are TRBV7-2 and TRBJ1-4, with D perhaps TRBD1 (6 bases). Germline V lookup: CDR1 SGHTA, CDR2 FQGNSA. The ends were cut back, 2 bases at V and 7 bases at J, with 8 bases in the middle. CDR3 length: 13 residues. In DNA form, the CDR3 reads TGTGCCAGCAGCTTACAGGGGCGTGAAAAACTGTTTTTT. Translating gives CASSLQGREKLFF.

This clonotype has more than one count but fewer than ten. The V and J genes are TRBV7-8 and TRBJ1-2, with a tentative D call TRBD1 (5 bases). The V gene's germline CDR1 is SGHVS and CDR2 FQNEAQ. The CDR3 has 12 amino acids. V was shortened by 10 bases and J by 4 bases, with 13 bases between the two germline ends. The CDR3 reads CATKFGGYGYTF. CDR3 in DNA: TGTGCCACCAAATTTGGGGGCTATGGCTACACCTTC.

The chain has TRBV7-3 and TRBJ2-3; tentatively, D is TRBD2 (5 bases). There are 16 residues in the CDR3. V lost 1 base, J lost 0 bases, and 11 bases lay in between. Germline V gives CDR1 SGHTA, CDR2 FQGTGA. The CDR3 DNA reads TGTGCCAGCAGCTTAAAATTGACGGGGAGCACAGATACGCAGTATTTT. Amino acids: CASSLKLTGSTDTQYF.

This clonotype was seen repeatedly, ten times or more. The V gene is TRBV7-8, the J gene TRBJ1-1; 8 bases align to TRBD1. Germline V gene lookup returns CDR1 SGHVS and CDR2 FQNEAQ. The CDR3 loop spans 12 amino acids. The V segment lost 1 base and the J segment 11 bases; nucleotides outside the gene matches: 3. The CDR3 reads CASSLGTGMAFF. The DNA for the CDR3 is TGTGCCAGCAGCTTAGGGACAGGGATGGCTTTCTTT.

This clonotype was found many times. V is TRBV6-1 and J is TRBJ1-5, with D tentatively TRBD1 (5 bases). Germline V gene lookup returns CDR1 MNHNS and CDR2 SASEGT. V lost 3 bases and J lost 7, with 16 bases in between. The CDR3 runs to 15 residues. The CDR3 nucleotides read TGTGCCAGCAGTGAGAGGGGCAGCGGGAGGCAGCCCCAGCATTTT. This translates into CASSERGSGRQPQHF.

The rearrangement links TRBV2 to TRBJ2-3, with D uncertain. Germline V gives CDR1 SNHLY, CDR2 FYNNEI. This CDR3 is 13 amino acids long. V was pared by 6 bases and J by 4 bases, with 11 bases between. CDR3 bases: TGTGCCAGCAGAGCCAGTTGGCCAGATACGCAGTATTTT. As protein: CASRASWPDTQYF.

The chain joins TRBV28 to TRBJ1-4; D gene ambiguous. Germline CDR1 reads MDHEN; CDR2 reads SYDVKM. This CDR3 has 14 residues. V shed 2 bases and J shed 8 bases, with 12 bases lying between them. CDR3 bases: TGTGCCAGCAGTTTAAGCGGGGAGGGAGAAAAACTGTTTTTT. Its translation is CASSLSGEGEKLFF.

This clonotype occurred many times. The J gene is TRBJ2-4, the V gene TRBV28; possible D gene TRBD2, 5 bases. This CDR3 has 14 residues. V was shortened by 7 bases and J by 7 bases, with 17 bases between the two germline ends. Germline CDR1 and CDR2: MDHEN and SYDVKM. Here the CDR3 reads CASTLEDRGNIQYF. The CDR3 DNA reads TGTGCCAGCACCCTAGAGGACCGCGGGAACATTCAGTACTTC. Full variable domain (missing parts from reference TRBV28 and TRBJ2-4): DVKVTQSSRYLVKRTGEKVFLECVQDMDHENMFWYRQDPGLGLRLIYFSYDVKMKEKGDIPEGYSVSREKKERFSLILESASTNQTSMYLCASTLEDRGNIQYFGAGTRLSVL.

This clonotype was seen at least ten times. The chain combines TRBV10-1 with TRBJ1-1; D perhaps matches TRBD1 (6 bases). CDR3 size: 13 residues. The V end lost 6 bases, the J end lost 1 base, and 9 bases lay between the germline ends. Germline V gene data show CDR1 as WNHNN and CDR2 as SYGVQD (reference sequence). The CDR3 region is CASRDSWNTEAFF. The CDR3 DNA reads as TGCGCCAGCAGGGACAGCTGGAACACTGAAGCTTTCTTT.

This chain joins TRBV30 and TRBJ1-2, with a possible D match to TRBD1 (5 bases). Trimming shortened V by 1 base and J by 4 bases, and 16 bases separated the two germline ends. The CDR3 totals 15 residues. From germline, CDR1 is GTSNPN and CDR2 SVGIG (reference sequence). The CDR3 nucleotides read TGTGCCTGGAGTGGCCGACAGCCGTCCTCCTATGGCTACACCTTC. It encodes CAWSGRQPSSYGYTF. The variable domain in full, completed from reference TRBV30 and TRBJ1-2, reads SQTIHQWPATLVQPVGSPLSLECTVEGTSNPNLYWYRQAAGRGLQLLFYSVGIGQISSEVPQNLSASRPQDRQFILSSKKLLLSDSGFYLCAWSGRQPSSYGYTFGSGTRLTVV.

Concerning this clonotype itself: A read error may produce the germline difference seen at one junction end. The rearrangement links TRBV15 to TRBJ2-7, with D possibly being TRBD1 (5 bases). CDR1 LNHNV and CDR2 YYDKDF come from the germline V gene (reference sequence). CDR3 length equals 15 residues. This CDR3 is CATNRDHAGSYEQYF. CDR3 nucleotide sequence: TGTGCCACCAACAGAGATCACGCAGGGTCCTACGAGCAGTACTTC.

This clonotype was counted between two and nine times. The genes are TRBV7-3 and TRBJ2-7; D is possibly TRBD1 or TRBD2 (6 bases each). Trimming stripped 1 base from V and 3 bases from J, with 13 bases between. The germline CDR1 and CDR2 sequences are SGHTA and FQGTGA. There are 15 residues in the CDR3. This CDR3 is CASSLNSGAVYEQYF. The DNA of the CDR3 is TGTGCCAGCAGCTTAAACTCGGGGGCAGTCTACGAGCAGTACTTC.

The chain couples TRBV5-4 to TRBJ2-5; 10 nucleotides agree with TRBD2. The CDR3 extends over 16 amino acids. From germline, CDR1 is SGHNT and CDR2 YYREEE (reference sequence). The V and J ends lost 4 bases and 2 bases, in that order; junction bases with no gene match: 8. The DNA of the CDR3 is TGTGCCAGCAGCATAGGACTAGCGGAAGGACAAGAGACCCAGTACTTC. Its protein product is CASSIGLAEGQETQYF.